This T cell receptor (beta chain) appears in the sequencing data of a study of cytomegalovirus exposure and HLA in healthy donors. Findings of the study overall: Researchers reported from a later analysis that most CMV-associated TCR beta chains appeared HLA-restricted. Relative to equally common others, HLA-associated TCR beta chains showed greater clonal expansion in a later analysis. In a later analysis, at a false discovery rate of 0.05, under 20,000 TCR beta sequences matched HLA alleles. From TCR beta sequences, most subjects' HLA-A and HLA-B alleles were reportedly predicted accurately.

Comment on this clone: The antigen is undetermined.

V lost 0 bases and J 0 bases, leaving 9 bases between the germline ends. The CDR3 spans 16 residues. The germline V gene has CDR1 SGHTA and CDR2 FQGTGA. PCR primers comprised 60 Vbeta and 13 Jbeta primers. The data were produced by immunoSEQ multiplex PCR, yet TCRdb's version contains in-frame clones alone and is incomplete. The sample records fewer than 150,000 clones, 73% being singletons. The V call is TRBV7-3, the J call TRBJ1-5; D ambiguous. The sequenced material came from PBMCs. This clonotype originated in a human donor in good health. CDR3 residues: CASSLTFGVSNQPQHF. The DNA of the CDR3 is TGTGCCAGCAGCTTAACGTTCGGAGTTAGCAATCAGCCCCAGCATTTT.